This T cell receptor (beta chain) was captured in a study of T cells in Graves' hyperthyroidism and ophthalmopathy. The germline V gene encodes CDR1 MNHEY and CDR2 SVGEGT. Trimming took 7 bases from V and 8 from J, leaving 18 bases between them. This CDR3 contains 14 residues. Amplified regions were TCR beta CDR3 sequences from RNA transcripts. A first-round RT-PCR of the TCR CDR3 used the HTBI primer set. TCRdb passed the multiplex PCR reads through MiXCR, listing each CDR3 protein once. The data show about 720,000 distinct CDR3 sequences, about 16% seen once. The sequenced sample consisted of blood. This chain uses TRBV6-2 or TRBV6-3 with TRBJ2-1; tentative D call: TRBD2 (5 bases). The TCR was taken from a man between 18 and 29 years old with Graves' hyperthyroidism. CDR3 region: CASTKRAPGDEQFF. The CDR3 DNA reads TGTGCCAGCACCAAAAGGGCTCCCGGGGATGAGCAGTTCTTC.